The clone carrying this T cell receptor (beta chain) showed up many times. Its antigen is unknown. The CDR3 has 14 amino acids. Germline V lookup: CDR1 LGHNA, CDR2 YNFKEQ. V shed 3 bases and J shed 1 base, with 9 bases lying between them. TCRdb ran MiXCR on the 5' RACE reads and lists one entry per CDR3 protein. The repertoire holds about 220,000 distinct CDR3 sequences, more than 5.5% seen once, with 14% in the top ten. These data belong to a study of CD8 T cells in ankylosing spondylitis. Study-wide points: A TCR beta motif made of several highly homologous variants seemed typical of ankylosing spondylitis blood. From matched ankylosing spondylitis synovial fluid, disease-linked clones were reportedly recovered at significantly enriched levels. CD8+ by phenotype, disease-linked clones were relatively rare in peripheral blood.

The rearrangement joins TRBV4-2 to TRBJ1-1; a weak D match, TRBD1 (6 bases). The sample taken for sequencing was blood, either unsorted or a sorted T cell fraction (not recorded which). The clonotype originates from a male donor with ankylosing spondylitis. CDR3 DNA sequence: TGTGCCAGCAGCCAGGGGGGGCAGAACACTGAAGCTTTCTTT. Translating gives CASSQGGQNTEAFF.